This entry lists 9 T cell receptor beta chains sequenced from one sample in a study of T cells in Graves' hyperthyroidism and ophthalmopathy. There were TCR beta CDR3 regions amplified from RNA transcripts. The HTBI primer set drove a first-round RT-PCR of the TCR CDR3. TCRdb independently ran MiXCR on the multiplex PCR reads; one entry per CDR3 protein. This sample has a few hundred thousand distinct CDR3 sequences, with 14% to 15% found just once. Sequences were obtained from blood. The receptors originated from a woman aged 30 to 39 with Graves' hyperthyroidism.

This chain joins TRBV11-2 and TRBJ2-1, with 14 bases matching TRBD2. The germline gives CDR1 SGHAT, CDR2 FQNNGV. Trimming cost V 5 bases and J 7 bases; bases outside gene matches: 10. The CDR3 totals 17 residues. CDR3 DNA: TGTGCCAGCAGCGATAGGCGACTAGCGGGAGGGGTAAATGAGCAGTTCTTC. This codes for CASSDRRLAGGVNEQFF.

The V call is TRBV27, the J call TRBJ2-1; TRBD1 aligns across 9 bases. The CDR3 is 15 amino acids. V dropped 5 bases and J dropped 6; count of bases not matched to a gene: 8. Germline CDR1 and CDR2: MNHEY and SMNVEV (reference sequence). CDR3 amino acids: CASSRTRQGGNEQFF. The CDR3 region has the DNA TGTGCCAGCAGTCGAACCAGACAGGGGGGCAATGAGCAGTTCTTC.

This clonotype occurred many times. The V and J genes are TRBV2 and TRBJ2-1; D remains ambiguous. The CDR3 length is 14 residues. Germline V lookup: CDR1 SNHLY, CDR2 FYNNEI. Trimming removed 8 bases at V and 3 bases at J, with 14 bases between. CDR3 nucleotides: TGTGCCAGCGGTTCTAAGACGGGCTACAATGAGCAGTTCTTC. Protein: CASGSKTGYNEQFF.

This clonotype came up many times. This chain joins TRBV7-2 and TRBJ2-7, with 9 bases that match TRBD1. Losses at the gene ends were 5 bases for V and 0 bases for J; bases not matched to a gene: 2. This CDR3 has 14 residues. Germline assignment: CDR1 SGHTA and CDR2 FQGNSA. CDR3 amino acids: CASSPQGASYEQYF. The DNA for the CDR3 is TGTGCCAGCAGCCCACAGGGGGCCTCCTACGAGCAGTACTTC.

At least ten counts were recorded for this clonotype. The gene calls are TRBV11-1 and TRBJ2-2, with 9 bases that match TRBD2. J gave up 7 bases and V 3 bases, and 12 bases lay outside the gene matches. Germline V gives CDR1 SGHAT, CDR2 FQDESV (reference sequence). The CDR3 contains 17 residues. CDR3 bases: TGTGCCAGCAGCTTGATGATAGCGGGAGCAGGGGGCGGGGAGCTGTTTTTT. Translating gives CASSLMIAGAGGGELFF.

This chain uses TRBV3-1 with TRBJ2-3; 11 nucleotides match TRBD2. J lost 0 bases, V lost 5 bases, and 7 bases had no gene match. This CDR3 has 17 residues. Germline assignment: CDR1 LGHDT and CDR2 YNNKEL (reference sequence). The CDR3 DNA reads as TGTGCCAGCAGCTTCGGGACTAGCGGTGCGAGCACAGATACGCAGTATTTT. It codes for CASSFGTSGASTDTQYF.

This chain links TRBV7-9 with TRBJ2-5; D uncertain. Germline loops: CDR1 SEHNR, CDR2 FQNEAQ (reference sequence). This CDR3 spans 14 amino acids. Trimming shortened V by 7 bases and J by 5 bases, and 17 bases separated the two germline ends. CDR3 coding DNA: TGTGCCAGCACCAAATATGGGGTCGCGGAGACCCAGTACTTC. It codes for CASTKYGVAETQYF.

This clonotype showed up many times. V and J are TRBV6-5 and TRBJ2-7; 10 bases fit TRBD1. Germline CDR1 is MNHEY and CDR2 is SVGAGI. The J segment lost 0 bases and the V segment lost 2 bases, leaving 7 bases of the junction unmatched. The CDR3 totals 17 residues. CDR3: CASSYRPGQGNSYEQYF. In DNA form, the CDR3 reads TGTGCCAGCAGTTACAGACCGGGACAGGGGAACTCCTACGAGCAGTACTTC.

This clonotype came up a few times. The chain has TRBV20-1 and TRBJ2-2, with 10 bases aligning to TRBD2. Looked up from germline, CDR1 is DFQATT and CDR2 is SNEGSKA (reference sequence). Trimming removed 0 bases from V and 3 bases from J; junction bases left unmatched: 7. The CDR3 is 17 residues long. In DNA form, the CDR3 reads TGCAGTGCTAGAGATGCCCTCCTAGCGGGAGACACCGGGGAGCTGTTTTTT. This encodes CSARDALLAGDTGELFF.